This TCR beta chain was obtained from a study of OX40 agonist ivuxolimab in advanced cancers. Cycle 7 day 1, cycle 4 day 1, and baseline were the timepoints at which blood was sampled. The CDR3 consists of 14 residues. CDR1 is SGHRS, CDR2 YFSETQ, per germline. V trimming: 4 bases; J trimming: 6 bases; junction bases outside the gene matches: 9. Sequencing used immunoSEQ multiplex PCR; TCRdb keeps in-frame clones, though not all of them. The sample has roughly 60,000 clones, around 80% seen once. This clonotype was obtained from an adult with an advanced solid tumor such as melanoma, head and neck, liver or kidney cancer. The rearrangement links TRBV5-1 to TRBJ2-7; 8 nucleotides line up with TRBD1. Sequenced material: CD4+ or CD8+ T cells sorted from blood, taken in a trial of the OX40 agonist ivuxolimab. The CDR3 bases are TGCGCCAGCAGCCCGATTCAGGGGGCGGGCGAGCAGTACTTC. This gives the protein CASSPIQGAGEQYF.